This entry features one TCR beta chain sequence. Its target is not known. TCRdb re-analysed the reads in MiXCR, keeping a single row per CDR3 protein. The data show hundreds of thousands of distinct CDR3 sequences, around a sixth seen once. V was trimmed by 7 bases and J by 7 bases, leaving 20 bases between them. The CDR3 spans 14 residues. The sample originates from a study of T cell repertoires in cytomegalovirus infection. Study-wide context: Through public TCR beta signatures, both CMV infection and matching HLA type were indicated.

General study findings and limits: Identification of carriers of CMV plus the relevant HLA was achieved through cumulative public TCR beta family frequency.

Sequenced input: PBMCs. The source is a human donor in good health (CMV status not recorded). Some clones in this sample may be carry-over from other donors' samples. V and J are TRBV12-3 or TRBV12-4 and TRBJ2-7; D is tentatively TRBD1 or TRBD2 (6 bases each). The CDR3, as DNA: TGTGCCAGCACCATAGGGGGGTTCAGCGGGGAGCAGTACTTC. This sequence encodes CASTIGGFSGEQYF.